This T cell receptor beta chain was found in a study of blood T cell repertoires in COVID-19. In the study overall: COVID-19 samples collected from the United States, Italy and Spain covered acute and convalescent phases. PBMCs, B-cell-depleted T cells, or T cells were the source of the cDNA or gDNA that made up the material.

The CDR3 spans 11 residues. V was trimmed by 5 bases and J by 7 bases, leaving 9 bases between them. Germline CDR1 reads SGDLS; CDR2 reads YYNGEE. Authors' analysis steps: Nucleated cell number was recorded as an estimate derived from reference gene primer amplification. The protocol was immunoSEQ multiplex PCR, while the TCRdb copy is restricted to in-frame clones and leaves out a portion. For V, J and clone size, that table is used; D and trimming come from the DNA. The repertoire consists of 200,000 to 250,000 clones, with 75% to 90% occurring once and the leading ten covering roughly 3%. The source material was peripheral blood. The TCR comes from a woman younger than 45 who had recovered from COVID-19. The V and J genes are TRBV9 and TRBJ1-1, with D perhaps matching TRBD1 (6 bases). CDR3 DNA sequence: TGTGCCAGCAGGGGGGCAGGTGAAGCTTTCTTT. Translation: CASRGAGEAFF.